The 21 T cell receptor beta chains reported below all come from one sample, sequenced in a study of cytomegalovirus exposure and HLA in healthy donors. The PCR was carried out with 60 Vbeta primers and 13 Jbeta primers. TCRdb's copy holds only in-frame clones and misses some; the assay was immunoSEQ multiplex PCR. The sample carries 100,000 to 150,000 clones, more than 15% recorded once. The specimen was PBMCs. The receptors shown here come from a female donor in good health and CMV-seropositive.

The table lists this clone with a few counts. The chain employs TRBV6-5 and TRBJ1-3, with a possible D match to TRBD1 (5 bases). Between the trimmed V and J ends, which lost 2 bases and 4 bases, there was a span of 9 bases. The CDR3 consists of 14 residues. CDR1 is MNHEY, CDR2 SVGAGI, per germline. The DNA of the CDR3 is TGTGCCAGCAGTTACGGGGGGAGCGGAAACACCATATATTTT. Translating it yields CASSYGGSGNTIYF.

The rearrangement links TRBV10-3 to TRBJ2-5; D is undetermined. Germline V gene sequence: CDR1 ENHRY, CDR2 SYGVKD. The CDR3 is 12 amino acids. V was trimmed by 4 bases and J by 3 bases, leaving 6 bases between them. In nucleotides, the CDR3 is TGTGCCATCAGTGCTACAGAAGAGACCCAGTACTTC. Protein: CAISATEETQYF.

As to this clone: The junction shows a germline mismatch at one end, possibly a read error. This rearrangement joins TRBV29-1 to TRBJ2-7, with 15 bases identical to TRBD2. CDR1 and CDR2 from the germline V gene are SQVTM and ANQGSEA. The CDR3 length is 14 residues. In DNA, the CDR3 is TGCAGCGTAGAAGGACTAGCGGGAGGGCACGAGCAGTACTTC. Residues: CSVEGLAGGHEQYF.

This clone was picked up a small number of times. The chain has TRBV4-3 and TRBJ1-2; 9 positions match TRBD1. CDR1 is LGHNA, CDR2 YSLEER, per germline. The V segment lost 2 bases and the J segment 8 bases; nucleotides outside the gene matches: 6. This CDR3 spans 14 amino acids. This CDR3 is CASSQRTGGAGYTF. The CDR3 DNA follows: TGCGCCAGCAGCCAAAGAACAGGGGGCGCAGGCTACACCTTC.

J is TRBJ1-2 and V is TRBV27; D is uncertain. V dropped 1 base and J dropped 8 bases, with 14 bases sitting between them. The CDR3 sequence is 14 residues long. From germline, CDR1 is MNHEY and CDR2 SMNVEV (reference sequence). The CDR3 here is CASSLLSESGGYTF. DNA of the CDR3: TGTGCCAGCAGTTTATTATCAGAATCGGGGGGCTACACCTTC.

The chain links TRBV4-1 to TRBJ2-5; no definite D call. Germline V lookup: CDR1 MGHRA, CDR2 YSYEKL. The CDR3 length is 14 residues. V was shortened by 4 bases and J by 2 bases, with 11 bases between the two germline ends. The CDR3 loop reads CASSLDMRQETQYF. The CDR3, as DNA: TGCGCCAGCAGCCTCGACATGCGACAAGAGACCCAGTACTTC.

This clone was seen a handful of times. The chain employs TRBV19 and TRBJ1-2; D not resolved. The germline CDR1 and CDR2 sequences are LNHDA and SQIVND (reference sequence). V lost 5 bases to trimming and J lost 10 bases, with 17 bases between them. The CDR3 has 13 amino acids. The CDR3: CASSGEGRTIYTF. The CDR3 DNA sequence: TGTGCCAGTAGTGGAGAGGGCAGGACGATCTACACCTTC. Full variable domain (missing parts from reference TRBV19 and TRBJ1-2): DGGITQSPKYLFRKEGQNVTLSCEQNLNHDAMYWYRQDPGQGLRLIYYSQIVNDFQKGDIAEGYSVSREKKESFPLTVTSAQKNPTAFYLCASSGEGRTIYTFGSGTRLTVV.

This clone has only a few counts. V and J are TRBV5-4 and TRBJ2-5; 7 bases are shared with TRBD2. The CDR3 sequence is 16 residues long. Germline CDR1 reads SGHNT; CDR2 reads YYREEE (reference sequence). Trimming at V came to 4 bases and at J to 2 bases, leaving 11 bases not matched to a gene. CDR3 sequence reads: CASSPRGVGGQETQYF. CDR3 DNA: TGTGCCAGCAGCCCCCGGGGGGTCGGGGGACAAGAGACCCAGTACTTC.

The V and J genes are TRBV5-4 and TRBJ2-5, with 9 bases aligning to TRBD1. V was clipped by 3 bases and J by 3 bases; unmatched bases: 6. Germline CDR1 SGHNT, CDR2 YYREEE (reference sequence). The CDR3 runs to 15 residues. The CDR3 nucleotides are TGTGCCAGCAGCTGGTCGGACAGGGGAAAAGAGACCCAGTACTTC. Translated: CASSWSDRGKETQYF.

This clone was counted only a few times. The V and J genes are TRBV27 and TRBJ1-2, with D possibly being TRBD1 (6 bases). The V end was cut by 10 bases, the J end by 4 bases, with 19 bases between. The germline CDR1 and CDR2 sequences are MNHEY and SMNVEV (reference sequence). This CDR3 region has 14 residues. The CDR3 reads CATGHPRGGYGYTF. The CDR3 nucleotides read TGTGCCACCGGACATCCAAGAGGGGGCTATGGCTACACCTTC.

J is TRBJ2-7 and V is TRBV30; tentatively, D is TRBD1 (6 bases). This CDR3 is 13 amino acids long. In germline, CDR1 is GTSNPN, CDR2 SVGIG (reference sequence). V was shortened by 0 bases and J by 4 bases, with 10 bases between the two germline ends. In DNA, the CDR3 is TGTGCCTGGAGTGTGACAGGAAAATACGAGCAGTACTTC. It is translated as CAWSVTGKYEQYF.

This clone was counted a few times. This chain connects TRBV6-1 to TRBJ2-2; a weak D match, TRBD2 (5 bases). Per germline, CDR1 MNHNS and CDR2 SASEGT. The CDR3 has 18 residues. Trimming removed 0 bases from V and 2 bases from J, with 16 bases in between. CDR3 sequence reads: CASSEAPDYQSNTGELFF. CDR3 coding DNA: TGTGCCAGCAGTGAAGCCCCAGACTACCAAAGTAACACCGGGGAGCTGTTTTTT.

This clone came up a few times. This chain joins TRBV13 and TRBJ2-7; D possibly corresponds to TRBD1 (6 bases). Germline CDR1 PRHDT, CDR2 FYEKMQ (reference sequence). The CDR3 has 14 amino acids. V was trimmed by 4 bases and J by 0 bases, leaving 10 bases between them. CDR3 nucleotides: TGTGCCAGCAGCTATAACAGGGTCTCCTACGAGCAGTACTTC. As protein: CASSYNRVSYEQYF.

Only a few counts were recorded for this clone. The chain links TRBV5-6 to TRBJ1-6; D remains ambiguous. Germline lookup yields CDR1 SGHDT and CDR2 YYEEEE. The CDR3 length is 14 residues. The V end lost 0 bases, the J end lost 5 bases, and 6 bases lay between the germline ends. CDR3 amino acids: CASSLGQNNSPLHF. The CDR3, as DNA: TGTGCCAGCAGCTTGGGACAAAATAATTCACCCCTCCACTTT.

The rearrangement uses TRBV5-1 and TRBJ2-3, with 9 bases lining up with TRBD1. CDR1 and CDR2 (germline): SGHRS, YFSETQ. CDR3 length: 15 amino acids. J was trimmed by 1 base and V by 0 bases; bases with no gene match: 0. This chain's CDR3 is CASSLDRGRTDTQYF. In DNA, the CDR3 is TGCGCCAGCAGCTTGGACAGGGGGCGCACAGATACGCAGTATTTT.

The V gene is TRBV5-1, the J gene TRBJ2-3; the match to TRBD1 covers 9 bases. Looked up from germline, CDR1 is SGHRS and CDR2 is YFSETQ. The ends lost 4 bases at V and 5 bases at J; junction bases unmatched: 5. The CDR3 sequence is 14 residues long. The CDR3 spells CASSGGTGIDTQYF. The CDR3 region has the DNA TGCGCCAGCAGCGGCGGGACAGGGATAGATACGCAGTATTTT.

V is TRBV5-1 and J is TRBJ2-2; 11 bases fit TRBD2. Germline V gives CDR1 SGHRS, CDR2 YFSETQ. The CDR3 is 15 residues long. The junction had 4 bases not matched to a gene; V was cut back by 2 bases and J by 7 bases. The CDR3 DNA is TGCGCCAGCAGCTTTAGCGGGGGGGCCTACGGGGAGCTGTTTTTT. This translates into CASSFSGGAYGELFF.

This clone was detected a few times. This chain joins TRBV4-2 and TRBJ2-7; TRBD2 matches at 11 bases. Germline-derived CDR1 and CDR2 are LGHNA and YNFKEQ. This CDR3 has 14 residues. Trimming removed 5 bases from V and 3 bases from J; junction bases left unmatched: 3. CDR3 bases: TGTGCCAGCAGCACCACTAGCGGGAGCTACGAGCAGTACTTC. This sequence encodes CASSTTSGSYEQYF.

This clone was detected a few times. The chain carries TRBV6-5 and TRBJ1-6; no clear D. Trimming removed 6 bases at V and 6 bases at J, with 15 bases between. The CDR3 covers 15 residues. Germline loops: CDR1 MNHEY, CDR2 SVGAGI. The CDR3 sequence: CASRRDGLTNSPLHF. The CDR3 DNA is TGTGCCAGCAGGAGGGATGGACTAACTAATTCACCCCTCCACTTT.

This clone was counted only a few times. The chain is built from TRBV5-1 and TRBJ2-1; possible D gene TRBD2, 7 bases. Germline V gene data show CDR1 as SGHRS and CDR2 as YFSETQ. The CDR3 covers 13 residues. Trimming pared 3 bases from V and 8 bases from J, leaving 12 bases between. The CDR3 loop is CASSWGGGYEQFF. CDR3 in DNA: TGCGCCAGCAGCTGGGGAGGGGGGTATGAGCAGTTCTTC.

This clone was counted a few times. This sequence joins TRBV30 and TRBJ2-7; 7 bases agree with TRBD2. Trimming cost V 3 bases and J 2 bases; bases outside gene matches: 4. Germline CDR1 and CDR2: GTSNPN and SVGIG (reference sequence). The CDR3 runs to 13 residues. CDR3 loop: CAWSQRGTYEQYF. CDR3 nucleotide sequence: TGTGCCTGGAGCCAGCGGGGAACCTACGAGCAGTACTTC.